This T cell receptor (beta chain) derives from a study of T cell responses to AZD1222 COVID-19 vaccine. The germline V gene encodes CDR1 MDHEN and CDR2 SYDVKM. The CDR3 is 13 amino acids. V lost 6 bases, J lost 7 bases, and 12 bases lay in between. The assay was immunoSEQ multiplex PCR, and TCRdb's table has in-frame clones only and misses some. The sample consists of some 100,000 clones, about 93% of them appearing once. Sequenced here: peripheral blood, sampled 28 days after the second AZD1222 dose. J is TRBJ2-2 and V is TRBV28, with D uncertain. This TCR came from an adult who received the AZD1222 COVID-19 vaccine. CDR3 coding DNA: TGTGCCAGCAGACCCTACACTAACGGGGAGCTGTTTTTT. It is translated as CASRPYTNGELFF.